The text below deals with one TCR beta chain. The sample belongs to a study of CD8+ T cells in alopecia areata. The treatment: oral pan-JAK inhibitor, 5-10 mg twice daily. It was cDNA, reverse transcribed from extracted RNA, that served as the sequencing template. Produced via immunoSEQ multiplex PCR; TCRdb's table is partial and in-frame only. The table has some 120,000 clones, about 59% seen once. The sequencing used CD4+ T cells sorted from blood, collected at week 4, from a patient treated with tofacitinib. The clonotype originates from a human donor with alopecia areata.

The CDR3 sequence is CASSAQGSGSYEQYF. For the CDR3, the DNA is TGTGCCAGCAGTGCTCAGGGGTCGGGCTCCTACGAGCAGTACTTC. The rearrangement uses TRBV5-5 and TRBJ2-7, with D possibly TRBD1 on 6 matching bases. This CDR3 has 15 amino acids. From germline, CDR1 is SGHKS and CDR2 YYEKEE (reference sequence). The germline V and J ends were trimmed by 5 bases and 0 bases, with 15 bases remaining between them.